The 8 T cell receptor beta chains listed next were all sequenced from one sample in a study of blood T cell repertoires in COVID-19. Method: immunoSEQ multiplex PCR; TCRdb's copy keeps in-frame clones and lacks some. The table has 200,000 to 250,000 clones, approximately 88% seen once. The sample consisted of PBMCs or T cells enriched from blood (not recorded which). The receptor source for this set is a woman in her 30s who had been exposed to COVID-19.

The genes are TRBV25-1 and TRBJ1-5, with D perhaps TRBD1 (6 bases). The length of the CDR3 is 14 residues. Germline values: CDR1 MGHDK, CDR2 SYGVNS. The V and J ends lost 7 bases and 4 bases respectively, with 14 bases between them. CDR3 residues: CASMGGPGNQPQHF. CDR3 nucleotide sequence: TGTGCCAGCATGGGGGGGCCGGGAAATCAGCCCCAGCATTTT.

V and J are TRBV19 and TRBJ1-2; D remains unclear. This CDR3 has 16 residues. V gave up 0 bases and J gave up 1 base, with 12 bases separating them. Germline CDR1 is LNHDA and CDR2 is SQIVND (reference sequence). CDR3 sequence reads: CASSIDFTRNNYGYTF. DNA for the CDR3: TGTGCCAGTAGTATAGATTTCACGCGGAATAACTATGGCTACACCTTC.

The gene calls are TRBV19 and TRBJ2-1, with a tentative D call TRBD2 (6 bases). Germline V gene lookup returns CDR1 LNHDA and CDR2 SQIVND (reference sequence). There are 14 residues in the CDR3. Trimming stripped 5 bases from V and 5 bases from J, with 13 bases between. CDR3: CASSSASENNEQFF. The CDR3 nucleotides read TGTGCCAGTAGTTCCGCTAGCGAGAACAATGAGCAGTTCTTC. Together with reference TRBV19 and TRBJ2-1, the CDR3 gives the full variable domain: DGGITQSPKYLFRKEGQNVTLSCEQNLNHDAMYWYRQDPGQGLRLIYYSQIVNDFQKGDIAEGYSVSREKKESFPLTVTSAQKNPTAFYLCASSSASENNEQFFGPGTRLTVL.

The chain combines TRBV28 with TRBJ1-2; D is perhaps TRBD1 (5 bases). With 6 bases removed from V and 4 bases from J, the gap between germline ends came to 15 bases. CDR1 is MDHEN and CDR2 is SYDVKM in the germline V gene. There are 14 residues in the CDR3. The CDR3 here is CASSKLDRIYGYTF. CDR3 coding DNA: TGTGCCAGCAGCAAACTCGACAGAATCTATGGCTACACCTTC.

This clone was seen only a few times. The gene calls are TRBV7-2 and TRBJ1-1; 8 positions match TRBD1. The germline V gene encodes CDR1 SGHTA and CDR2 FQGNSA. The V gene end was trimmed by 6 bases and the J gene end by 13 bases; junction bases not matched to a gene: 10. CDR3 length equals 12 residues. The CDR3 sequence: CASSPGGQGIFF. CDR3 nucleotide sequence: TGTGCCAGCAGTCCCGGCGGACAGGGCATTTTCTTT.

The chain employs TRBV11-2 and TRBJ2-7; D not certain. The CDR3 covers 12 residues. The V end lost 2 bases, the J end lost 4 bases, and 6 bases lay between the germline ends. The germline gives CDR1 SGHAT, CDR2 FQNNGV. CDR3 bases: TGTGCCAGCAGCTTAAGCATTTACGAGCAGTACTTC. Its translation: CASSLSIYEQYF.

The chain couples TRBV6-1 to TRBJ1-5, with a weak D call TRBD1 (6 bases). CDR3 length: 15 residues. Germline CDR1 MNHNS, CDR2 SASEGT. The ends were cut back, 3 bases at V and 4 bases at J, with 13 bases in the middle. This chain's CDR3 is CASSEGARANQPQHF. The CDR3 coding sequence is TGTGCCAGCAGTGAGGGGGCAAGGGCGAATCAGCCCCAGCATTTT.

J is TRBJ1-1 and V is TRBV19; no clear D. V lost 4 bases and J 0 bases, leaving 9 bases between the germline ends. Germline lookup yields CDR1 LNHDA and CDR2 SQIVND (reference sequence). This CDR3 spans 14 amino acids. The CDR3 reads CASSTLSLNTEAFF. CDR3 nucleotides: TGTGCCAGTAGTACCCTTTCTTTGAACACTGAAGCTTTCTTT.